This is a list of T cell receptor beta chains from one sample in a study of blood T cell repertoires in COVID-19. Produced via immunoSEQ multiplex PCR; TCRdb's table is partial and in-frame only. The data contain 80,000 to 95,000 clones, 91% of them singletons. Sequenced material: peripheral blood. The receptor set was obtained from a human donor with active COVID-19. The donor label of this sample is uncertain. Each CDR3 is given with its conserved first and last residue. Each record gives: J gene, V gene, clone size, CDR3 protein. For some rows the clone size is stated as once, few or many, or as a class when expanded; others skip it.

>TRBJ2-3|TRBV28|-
CASSPTTSVTDTQYF
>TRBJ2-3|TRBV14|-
CASSQVPAGTDTQYF
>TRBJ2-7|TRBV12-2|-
CASRLVSTGGLYEQYF
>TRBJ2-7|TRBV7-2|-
CASSPIGGTGFYEQYF
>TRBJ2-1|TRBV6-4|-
CASSDSTPGGYNEQFF
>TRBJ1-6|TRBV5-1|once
CASSLDGHGGKVFPLHF
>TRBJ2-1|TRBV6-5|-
CATEGTGAINEQFF
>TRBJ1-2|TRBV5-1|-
CASSLRTGNYGYTF
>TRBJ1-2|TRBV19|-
CASSLDRGRGYTF
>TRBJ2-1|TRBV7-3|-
CASSPSRGSNEQFF
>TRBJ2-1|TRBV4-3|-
CASSQETGLPGEQFF
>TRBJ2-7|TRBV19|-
CASSIRGSSYEQYF
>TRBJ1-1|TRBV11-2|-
CASSLLGGGNQGANTEAFF
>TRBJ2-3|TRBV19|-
CASSTFREDTQYF
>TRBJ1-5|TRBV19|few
CASSALGQGGNQPQHF
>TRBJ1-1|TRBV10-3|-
CAIKVARATTEAFF
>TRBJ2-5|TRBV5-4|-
CASSREQGGQTQYF
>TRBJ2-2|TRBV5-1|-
CASSLEVRTGDAGELFF
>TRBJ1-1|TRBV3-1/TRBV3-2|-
CASSQYGTGGKLGAFF
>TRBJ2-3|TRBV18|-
CASSPYYSSTDTQYF
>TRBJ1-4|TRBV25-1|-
CASSEQGAFEKLFF
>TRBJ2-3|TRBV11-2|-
CASSPTSGGSTDTQYF
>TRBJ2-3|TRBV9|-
CASSPQAGGRADTQYF
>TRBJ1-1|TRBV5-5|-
CASSAGQGGTEAFF
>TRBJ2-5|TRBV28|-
CASGTSGGSETQYF
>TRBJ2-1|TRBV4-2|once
CASSRRPEWSSYNEQFF
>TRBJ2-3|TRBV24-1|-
CATSDWTGTTSTDTQYF